This T cell receptor beta chain was sequenced for a study of T cell clones after liver transplantation. Findings and caveats of the study: In a couple of subjects, few donor cells limited the measurable donor-reactive repertoire.

The protocol was immunoSEQ multiplex PCR, while the TCRdb copy is restricted to in-frame clones and leaves out a portion. Among 85,000 to 130,000 clones listed, roughly 80% were seen once. In the case of this clone: Its antigen is as yet unknown.

The germline CDR1 and CDR2 sequences are SGHRS and YFSETQ. The CDR3 contains 16 residues. V was trimmed by 0 bases and J by 0 bases, leaving 10 bases between them. The genes are TRBV5-1 and TRBJ2-4; D unresolved. The receptor's source is a human donor who received a liver transplant. The sequencing used CD4+ T cells from blood, collected before liver transplant. In DNA form, the CDR3 reads TGCGCCAGCAGCTTGGAGGTCGGGCTAGCCAAAAACATTCAGTACTTC. Protein product: CASSLEVGLAKNIQYF.